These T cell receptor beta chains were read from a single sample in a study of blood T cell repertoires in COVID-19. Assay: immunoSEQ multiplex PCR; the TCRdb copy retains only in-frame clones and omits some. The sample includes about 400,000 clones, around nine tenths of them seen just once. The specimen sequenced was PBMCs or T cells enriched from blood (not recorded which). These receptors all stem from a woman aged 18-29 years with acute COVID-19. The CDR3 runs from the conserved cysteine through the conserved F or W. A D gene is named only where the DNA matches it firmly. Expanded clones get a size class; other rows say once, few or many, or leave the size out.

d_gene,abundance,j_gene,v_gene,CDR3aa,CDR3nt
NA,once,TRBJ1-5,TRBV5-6,CASSLGQFSNQPQHF,TGTGCCAGCAGCTTGGGTCAATTTAGCAATCAGCCCCAGCATTTT
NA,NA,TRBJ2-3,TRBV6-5,CASRRSDSTDTQYF,TGTGCCAGCAGGAGGTCGGATAGCACAGATACGCAGTATTTT
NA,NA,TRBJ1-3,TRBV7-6,CASSLTAGSGNTIYF,TGTGCCAGCAGCTTAACCGCAGGGTCAGGAAACACCATATATTTT
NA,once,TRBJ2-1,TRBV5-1,CASSSDRYNEQFF,TGCGCCAGCAGCTCAGACAGGTACAATGAGCAGTTCTTC
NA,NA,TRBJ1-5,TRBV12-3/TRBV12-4,CASSLAPQPQHF,TGTGCCAGCAGTTTGGCCCCCCAGCCCCAGCATTTT
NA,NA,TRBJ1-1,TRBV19,CASSMLANEAFF,TGTGCCAGTAGTATGTTGGCAAATGAAGCTTTCTTT
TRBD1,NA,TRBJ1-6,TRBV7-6,CASSLVGGRSTVNSPLHF,TGTGCCAGCAGCTTAGTAGGGGGCAGGAGTACGGTTAATTCACCCCTCCACTTT
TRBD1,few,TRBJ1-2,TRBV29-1,CSVGGRGPSGYTF,TGCAGCGTTGGGGGCAGGGGGCCGAGTGGCTACACCTTC
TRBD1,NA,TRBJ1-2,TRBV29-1,CSVGFGTGDGYTF,TGCAGCGTTGGCTTCGGGACAGGAGATGGCTACACCTTC
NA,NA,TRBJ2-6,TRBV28,CASSLGQHKTGANVLTF,TGTGCCAGCAGTTTAGGACAGCATAAAACTGGGGCCAACGTCCTGACTTTC
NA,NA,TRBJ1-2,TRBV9,CASSVNRNYGYTF,TGTGCCAGCAGCGTAAATCGGAACTATGGCTACACCTTC
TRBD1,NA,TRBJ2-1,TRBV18,CASSPPGTATFPYSSYNEQFF,TGTGCCAGCTCACCACCTGGGACAGCGACCTTTCCTTATAGCTCCTACAATGAGCAGTTCTTC
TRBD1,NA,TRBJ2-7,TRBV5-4,CASSPDRAYEQYF,TGTGCCAGCAGCCCCGACAGGGCCTACGAGCAGTACTTC
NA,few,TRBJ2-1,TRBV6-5,CASSYDSYNEQFF,TGTGCCAGCAGTTACGACAGCTACAATGAGCAGTTCTTC
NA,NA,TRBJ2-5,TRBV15,CATSRGERSGRETQYF,TGTGCCACCAGCAGAGGGGAGCGCTCCGGACGGGAGACCCAGTACTTC
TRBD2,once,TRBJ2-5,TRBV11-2,CASSLSGLAGKETQYF,TGTGCCAGCAGCTTATCTGGCCTAGCGGGGAAAGAGACCCAGTACTTC
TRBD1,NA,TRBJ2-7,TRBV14,CASSQEGGRTGDFYEQYF,TGTGCCAGCAGCCAAGAAGGGGGCAGGACAGGGGACTTTTACGAGCAGTACTTC
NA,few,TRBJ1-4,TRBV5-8,CASSLRLEEELFF,TGTGCCAGCAGCTTGAGGTTGGAAGAGGAACTGTTTTTT
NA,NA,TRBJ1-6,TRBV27,CASSSDGGERSPLHF,TGTGCCAGCAGTTCCGACGGGGGAGAGCGTTCACCCCTCCACTTT
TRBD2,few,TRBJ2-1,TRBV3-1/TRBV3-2,CASSHVAGGLSEQFF,TGTGCCAGCAGCCACGTAGCGGGGGGGCTGAGTGAGCAGTTCTTC
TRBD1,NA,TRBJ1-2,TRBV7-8,CASRPERGTGGNYGYTF,TGTGCCAGCAGACCCGAGCGGGGGACAGGGGGCAACTATGGCTACACCTTC
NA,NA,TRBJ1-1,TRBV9,CASSLFTGRGTEAFF,TGTGCCAGCAGCTTATTTACAGGGAGGGGAACTGAAGCTTTCTTT
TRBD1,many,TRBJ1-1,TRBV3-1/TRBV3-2,CASSLRTGNTEAFF,TGTGCCAGCAGCCTAAGGACAGGGAACACTGAAGCTTTCTTT
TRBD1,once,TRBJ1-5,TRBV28,CASRWTGHSNQPQHF,TGTGCCAGCAGGTGGACAGGCCATAGCAATCAGCCCCAGCATTTT
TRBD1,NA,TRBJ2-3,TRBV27,CASSLLLRTGGHTDTQYF,TGTGCCAGCAGTTTACTTCTCCGGACAGGGGGACACACAGATACGCAGTATTTT
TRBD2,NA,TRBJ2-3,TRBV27,CASSSKLAGGQDTQYF,TGTGCCAGCAGTTCCAAACTAGCGGGGGGGCAAGATACGCAGTATTTT
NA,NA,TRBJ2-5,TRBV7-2,CASRASRDGETQYF,TGTGCCAGCAGGGCTTCGCGGGACGGGGAGACCCAGTACTTC
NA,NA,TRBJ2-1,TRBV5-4,CASGEGEPYNEQFF,TGTGCCAGCGGCGAGGGAGAGCCCTACAATGAGCAGTTCTTC
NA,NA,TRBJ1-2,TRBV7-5,CARSYARCGRGRGYTF,TGTGCCAGAAGCTACGCCCGGTGTGGCAGGGGACGCGGCTACACCTTC
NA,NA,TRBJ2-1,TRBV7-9,CASSSPAVHTGRRNEQFF,TGTGCCAGCAGCTCCCCGGCCGTCCACACAGGGAGAAGAAATGAGCAGTTCTTC